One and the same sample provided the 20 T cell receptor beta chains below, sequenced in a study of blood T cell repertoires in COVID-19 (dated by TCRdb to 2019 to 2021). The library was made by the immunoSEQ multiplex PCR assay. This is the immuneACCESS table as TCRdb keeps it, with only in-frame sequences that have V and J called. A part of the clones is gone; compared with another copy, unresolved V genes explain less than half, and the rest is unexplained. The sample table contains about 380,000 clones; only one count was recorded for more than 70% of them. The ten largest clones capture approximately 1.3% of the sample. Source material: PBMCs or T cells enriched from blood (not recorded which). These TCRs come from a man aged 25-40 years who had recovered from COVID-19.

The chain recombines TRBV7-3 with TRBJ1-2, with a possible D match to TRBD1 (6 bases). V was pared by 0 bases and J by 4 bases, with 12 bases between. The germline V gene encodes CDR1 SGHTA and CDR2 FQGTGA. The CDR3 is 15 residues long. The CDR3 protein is CASSLTGGDTYGYTF. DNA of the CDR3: TGTGCCAGCAGCTTAACGGGTGGGGACACCTATGGCTACACCTTC.

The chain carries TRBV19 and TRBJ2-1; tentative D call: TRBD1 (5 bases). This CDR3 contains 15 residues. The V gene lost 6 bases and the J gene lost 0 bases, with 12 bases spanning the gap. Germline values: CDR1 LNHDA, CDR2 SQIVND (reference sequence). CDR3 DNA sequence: TGTGCCAGTAGGAGAAGGGGTGTCTCCTACAATGAGCAGTTCTTC. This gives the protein CASRRRGVSYNEQFF.

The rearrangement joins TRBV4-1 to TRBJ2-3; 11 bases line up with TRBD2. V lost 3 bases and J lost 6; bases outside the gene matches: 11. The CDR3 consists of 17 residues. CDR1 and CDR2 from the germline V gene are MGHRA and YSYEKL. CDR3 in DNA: TGCGCCAGCAGCCAGCCACTAGCGGGGGTCAGGCGGGATACGCAGTATTTT. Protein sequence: CASSQPLAGVRRDTQYF.

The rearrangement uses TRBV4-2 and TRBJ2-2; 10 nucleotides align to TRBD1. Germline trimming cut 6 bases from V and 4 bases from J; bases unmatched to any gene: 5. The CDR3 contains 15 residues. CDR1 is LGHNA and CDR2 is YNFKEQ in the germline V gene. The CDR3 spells CASRPDRGLTGELFF. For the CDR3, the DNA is TGTGCCAGCAGACCCGACAGGGGGCTCACCGGGGAGCTGTTTTTT.

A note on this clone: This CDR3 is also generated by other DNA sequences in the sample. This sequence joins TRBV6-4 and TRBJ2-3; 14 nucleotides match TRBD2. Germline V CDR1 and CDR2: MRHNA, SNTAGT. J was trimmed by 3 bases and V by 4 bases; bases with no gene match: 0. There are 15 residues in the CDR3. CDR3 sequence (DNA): TGTGCCAGCAGTGGGACTAGCGGGGGGACAGATACGCAGTATTTT. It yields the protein CASSGTSGGTDTQYF.

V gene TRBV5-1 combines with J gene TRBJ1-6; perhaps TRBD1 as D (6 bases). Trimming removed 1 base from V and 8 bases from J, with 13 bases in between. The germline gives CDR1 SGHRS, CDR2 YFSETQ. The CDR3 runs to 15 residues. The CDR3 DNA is TGCGCCAGCAGCTTGAGCCCCCGGACAGATTCACCCCTCCACTTT. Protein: CASSLSPRTDSPLHF.

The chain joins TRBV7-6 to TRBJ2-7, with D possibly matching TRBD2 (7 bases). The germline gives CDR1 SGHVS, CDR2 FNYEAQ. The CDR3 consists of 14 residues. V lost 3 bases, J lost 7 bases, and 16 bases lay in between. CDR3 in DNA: TGTGCCAGCAGCTTGGGGGGGGGCCAATGGGAGCAGTACTTC. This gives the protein CASSLGGGQWEQYF.

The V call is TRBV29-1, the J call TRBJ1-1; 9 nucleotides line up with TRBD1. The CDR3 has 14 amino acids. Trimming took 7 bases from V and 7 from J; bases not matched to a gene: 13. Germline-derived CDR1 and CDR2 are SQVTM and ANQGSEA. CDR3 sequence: CSGIQGAQPDEAFF. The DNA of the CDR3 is TGCAGCGGGATACAGGGGGCGCAACCGGATGAAGCTTTCTTT.

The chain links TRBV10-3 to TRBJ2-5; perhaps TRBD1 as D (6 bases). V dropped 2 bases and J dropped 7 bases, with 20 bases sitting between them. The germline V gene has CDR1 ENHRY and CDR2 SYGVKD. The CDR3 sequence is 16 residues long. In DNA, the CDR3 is TGTGCCATCAGTGAGCCGATGAAGACAGGCTTGGGGACCCAGTACTTC. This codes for CAISEPMKTGLGTQYF.

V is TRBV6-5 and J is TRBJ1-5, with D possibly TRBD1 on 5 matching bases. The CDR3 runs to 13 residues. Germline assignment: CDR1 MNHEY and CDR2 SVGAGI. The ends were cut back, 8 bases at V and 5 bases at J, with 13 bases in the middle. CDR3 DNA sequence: TGTGCCAGCTCCATAGGGGTTGATCAGCCCCAGCATTTT. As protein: CASSIGVDQPQHF.

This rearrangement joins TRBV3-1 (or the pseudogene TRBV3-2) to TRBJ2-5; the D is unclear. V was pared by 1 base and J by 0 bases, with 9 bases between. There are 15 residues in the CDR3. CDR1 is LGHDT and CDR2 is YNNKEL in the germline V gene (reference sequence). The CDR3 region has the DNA TGTGCCAGCAGCCAAGCCTCGGGTTACCAAGAGACCCAGTACTTC. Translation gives CASSQASGYQETQYF.

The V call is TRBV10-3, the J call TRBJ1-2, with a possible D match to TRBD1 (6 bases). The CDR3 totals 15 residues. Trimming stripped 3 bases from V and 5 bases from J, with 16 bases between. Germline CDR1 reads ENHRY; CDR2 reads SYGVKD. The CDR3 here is CAISDRTGNRYGYTF. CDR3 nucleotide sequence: TGTGCCATCAGTGATAGAACAGGGAATAGGTATGGCTACACCTTC.

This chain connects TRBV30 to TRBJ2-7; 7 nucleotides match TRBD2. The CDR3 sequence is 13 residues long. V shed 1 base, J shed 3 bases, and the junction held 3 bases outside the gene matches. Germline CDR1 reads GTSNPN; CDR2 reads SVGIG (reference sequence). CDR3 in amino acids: CAWSGGGFYEQYF. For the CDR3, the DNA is TGTGCCTGGAGTGGGGGGGGGTTCTACGAGCAGTACTTC.

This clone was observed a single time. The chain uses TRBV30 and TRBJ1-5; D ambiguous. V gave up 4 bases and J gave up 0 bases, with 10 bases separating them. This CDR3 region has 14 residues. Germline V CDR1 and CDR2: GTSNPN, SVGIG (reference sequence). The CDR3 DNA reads TGTGCCTGGAATCGAGGTCTTAGCAATCAGCCCCAGCATTTT. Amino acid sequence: CAWNRGLSNQPQHF.

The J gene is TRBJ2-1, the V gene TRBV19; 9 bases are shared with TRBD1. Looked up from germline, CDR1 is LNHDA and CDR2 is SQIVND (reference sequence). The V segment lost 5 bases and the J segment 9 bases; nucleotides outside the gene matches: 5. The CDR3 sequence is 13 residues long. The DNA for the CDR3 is TGTGCCAGTAGTCCAAACAGGGGGCTTGAGCAGTTCTTC. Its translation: CASSPNRGLEQFF.

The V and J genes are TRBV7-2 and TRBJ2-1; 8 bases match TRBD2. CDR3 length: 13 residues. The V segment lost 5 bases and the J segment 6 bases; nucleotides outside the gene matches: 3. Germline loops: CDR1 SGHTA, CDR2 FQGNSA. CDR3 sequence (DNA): TGTGCCAGCAGCCACGGGGGGGGCAATGAGCAGTTCTTC. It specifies CASSHGGGNEQFF.

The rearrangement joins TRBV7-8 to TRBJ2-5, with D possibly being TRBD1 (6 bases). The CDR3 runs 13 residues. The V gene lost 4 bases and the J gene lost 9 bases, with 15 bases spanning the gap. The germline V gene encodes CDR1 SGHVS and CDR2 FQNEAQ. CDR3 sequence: CASSSQPSGAQYF. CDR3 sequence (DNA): TGTGCCAGCAGCTCCCAACCTTCAGGGGCCCAGTACTTC. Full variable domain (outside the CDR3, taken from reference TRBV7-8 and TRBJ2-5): GAGVSQSPRYKVAKRGQDVALRCDPISGHVSLFWYQQALGQGPEFLTYFQNEAQLDKSGLPSDRFFAERPEGSVSTLKIQRTQQEDSAVYLCASSSQPSGAQYFGPGTRLLVL.

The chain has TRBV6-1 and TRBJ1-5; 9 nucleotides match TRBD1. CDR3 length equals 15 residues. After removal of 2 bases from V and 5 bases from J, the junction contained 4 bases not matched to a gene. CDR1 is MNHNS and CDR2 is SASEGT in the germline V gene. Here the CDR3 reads CASSERQGVDQPQHF. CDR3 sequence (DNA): TGTGCCAGCAGTGAAAGACAGGGGGTCGATCAGCCCCAGCATTTT.

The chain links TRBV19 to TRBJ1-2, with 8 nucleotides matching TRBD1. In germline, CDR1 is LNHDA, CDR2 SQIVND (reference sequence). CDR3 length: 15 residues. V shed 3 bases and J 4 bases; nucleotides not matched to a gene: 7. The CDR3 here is CASSIGTGGIYGYTF. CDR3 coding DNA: TGTGCCAGTAGTATCGGCACAGGGGGAATCTATGGCTACACCTTC. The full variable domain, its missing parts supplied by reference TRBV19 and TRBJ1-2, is DGGITQSPKYLFRKEGQNVTLSCEQNLNHDAMYWYRQDPGQGLRLIYYSQIVNDFQKGDIAEGYSVSREKKESFPLTVTSAQKNPTAFYLCASSIGTGGIYGYTFGSGTRLTVV.

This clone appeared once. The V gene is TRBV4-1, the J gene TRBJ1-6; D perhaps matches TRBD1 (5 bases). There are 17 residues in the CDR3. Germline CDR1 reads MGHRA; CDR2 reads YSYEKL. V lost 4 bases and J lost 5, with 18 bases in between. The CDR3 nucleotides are TGCGCCAGCAGCCCCGGGGGTCTAGGACTAAATAATTCACCCCTCCACTTT. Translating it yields CASSPGGLGLNNSPLHF.